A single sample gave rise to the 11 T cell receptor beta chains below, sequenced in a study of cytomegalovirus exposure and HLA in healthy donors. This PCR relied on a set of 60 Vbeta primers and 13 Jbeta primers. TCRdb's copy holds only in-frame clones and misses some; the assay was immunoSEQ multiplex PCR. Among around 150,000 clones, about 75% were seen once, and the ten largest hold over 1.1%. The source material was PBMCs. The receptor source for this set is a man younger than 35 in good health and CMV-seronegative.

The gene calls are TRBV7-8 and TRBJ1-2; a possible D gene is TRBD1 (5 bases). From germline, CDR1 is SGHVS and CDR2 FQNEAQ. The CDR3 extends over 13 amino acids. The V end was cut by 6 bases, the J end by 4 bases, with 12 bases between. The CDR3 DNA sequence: TGTGCCAGCAGTCCCAGGGCGAGCTATGGCTACACCTTC. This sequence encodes CASSPRASYGYTF.

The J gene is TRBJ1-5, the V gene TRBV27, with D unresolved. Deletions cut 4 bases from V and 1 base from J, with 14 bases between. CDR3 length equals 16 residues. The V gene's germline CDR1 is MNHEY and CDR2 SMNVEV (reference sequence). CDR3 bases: TGTGCCAGCAGTTGGAGCGCGGGCGAGAGCAATCAGCCCCAGCATTTT. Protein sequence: CASSWSAGESNQPQHF.

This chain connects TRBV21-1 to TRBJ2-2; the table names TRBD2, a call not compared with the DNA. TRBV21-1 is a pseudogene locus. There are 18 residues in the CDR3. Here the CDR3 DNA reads TGTGCCAGCAGCAAAGCGCTTTCCGGGGGAGGGCCGGTCGGGGAGCTGTTTTTT. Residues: CASSKALSGGGPVGELFF.

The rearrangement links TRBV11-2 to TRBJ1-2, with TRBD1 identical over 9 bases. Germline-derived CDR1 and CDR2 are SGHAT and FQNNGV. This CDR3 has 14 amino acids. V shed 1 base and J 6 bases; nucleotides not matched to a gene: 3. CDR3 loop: CASSLGQGGNGYTF. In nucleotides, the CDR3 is TGTGCCAGCAGCTTAGGACAGGGGGGGAATGGCTACACCTTC.

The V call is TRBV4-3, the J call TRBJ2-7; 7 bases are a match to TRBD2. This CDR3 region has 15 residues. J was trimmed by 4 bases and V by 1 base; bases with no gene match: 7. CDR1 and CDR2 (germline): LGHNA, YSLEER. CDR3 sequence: CASSQGWGGTYEQYF. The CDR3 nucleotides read TGCGCCAGCAGCCAAGGGTGGGGGGGGACGTACGAGCAGTACTTC.

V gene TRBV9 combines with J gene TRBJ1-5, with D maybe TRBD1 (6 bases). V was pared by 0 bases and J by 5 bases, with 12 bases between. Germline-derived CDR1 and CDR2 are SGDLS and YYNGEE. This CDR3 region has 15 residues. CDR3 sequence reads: CASSVGPGEDQPQHF. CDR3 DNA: TGTGCCAGCAGCGTAGGGCCAGGGGAAGATCAGCCCCAGCATTTT.

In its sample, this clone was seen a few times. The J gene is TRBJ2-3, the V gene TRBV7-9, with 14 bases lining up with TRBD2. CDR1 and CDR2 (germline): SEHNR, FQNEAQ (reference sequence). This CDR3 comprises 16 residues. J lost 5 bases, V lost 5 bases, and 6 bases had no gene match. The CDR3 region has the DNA TGTGCCAGCAGCCAAACGGGACTAGCGGGAGTAGATACGCAGTATTTT. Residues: CASSQTGLAGVDTQYF.

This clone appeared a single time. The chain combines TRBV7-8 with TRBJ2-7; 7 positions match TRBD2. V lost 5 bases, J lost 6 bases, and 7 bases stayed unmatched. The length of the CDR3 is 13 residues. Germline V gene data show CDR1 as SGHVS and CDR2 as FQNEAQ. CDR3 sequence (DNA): TGTGCCAGCAGCCCAAACGGGAGGAGCGAGCAGTACTTC. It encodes CASSPNGRSEQYF.

The CDR3, as DNA: TGCAGCGTTGAAGATTGGTTCCAGGGGGAAGATACGCAGTATTTT. Translated, it gives CSVEDWFQGEDTQYF. V gene TRBV29-1 combines with J gene TRBJ2-3; 7 bases match TRBD1. The ends lost 0 bases at V and 5 bases at J; junction bases unmatched: 8. The CDR3 runs 15 residues. Germline lookup yields CDR1 SQVTM and CDR2 ANQGSEA.

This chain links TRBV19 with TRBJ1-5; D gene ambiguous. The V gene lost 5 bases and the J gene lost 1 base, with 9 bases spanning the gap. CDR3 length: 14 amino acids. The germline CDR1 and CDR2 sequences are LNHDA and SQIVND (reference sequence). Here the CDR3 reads CASSPTNSNQPQHF. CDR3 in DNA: TGTGCCAGTAGTCCTACTAACAGCAATCAGCCCCAGCATTTT.

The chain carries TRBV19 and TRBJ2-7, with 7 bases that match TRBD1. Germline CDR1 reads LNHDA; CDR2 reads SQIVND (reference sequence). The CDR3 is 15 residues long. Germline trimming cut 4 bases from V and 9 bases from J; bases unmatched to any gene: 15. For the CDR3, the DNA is TGTGCCAGTAGTACCCGGGACAGCCCCCTCGAGAGGCAGTACTTC. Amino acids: CASSTRDSPLERQYF.